This T cell receptor (beta chain) originates from a study of T cells in Graves' hyperthyroidism and ophthalmopathy. At the level of the study: Sampling of peripheral blood happened at initial diagnosis, prior to any treatment.

This clonotype was picked up many times. Those patients with uncontrolled infection, other autoimmune disease, pregnancy or lactation were excluded. TCR beta CDR3 regions were amplified from RNA transcripts. The HTBI primer set served for first-round RT-PCR of the TCR CDR3. Each CDR3 protein is one row after TCRdb ran MiXCR on the multiplex PCR reads. The sample lists about 420,000 distinct CDR3 sequences; roughly 13% were seen once. Material for sequencing was blood. The sequence was collected from a woman aged 18-29 years with Graves' hyperthyroidism.

For the CDR3, the DNA is TGTGCCAGCAGTACCCCCGGACAGGGGTCAGGTGGACTGTTTTTT. It is translated as CASSTPGQGSGGLFF. The V gene is TRBV28, the J gene TRBJ1-4; TRBD1 aligns across 9 bases. V shed 5 bases, J shed 13 bases, and the junction held 14 bases outside the gene matches. The CDR3 sequence is 15 residues long. Germline lookup yields CDR1 MDHEN and CDR2 SYDVKM. Complete variable domain (other parts from reference TRBV28 and TRBJ1-4): DVKVTQSSRYLVKRTGEKVFLECVQDMDHENMFWYRQDPGLGLRLIYFSYDVKMKEKGDIPEGYSVSREKKERFSLILESASTNQTSMYLCASSTPGQGSGGLFFGSGTQLSVL.